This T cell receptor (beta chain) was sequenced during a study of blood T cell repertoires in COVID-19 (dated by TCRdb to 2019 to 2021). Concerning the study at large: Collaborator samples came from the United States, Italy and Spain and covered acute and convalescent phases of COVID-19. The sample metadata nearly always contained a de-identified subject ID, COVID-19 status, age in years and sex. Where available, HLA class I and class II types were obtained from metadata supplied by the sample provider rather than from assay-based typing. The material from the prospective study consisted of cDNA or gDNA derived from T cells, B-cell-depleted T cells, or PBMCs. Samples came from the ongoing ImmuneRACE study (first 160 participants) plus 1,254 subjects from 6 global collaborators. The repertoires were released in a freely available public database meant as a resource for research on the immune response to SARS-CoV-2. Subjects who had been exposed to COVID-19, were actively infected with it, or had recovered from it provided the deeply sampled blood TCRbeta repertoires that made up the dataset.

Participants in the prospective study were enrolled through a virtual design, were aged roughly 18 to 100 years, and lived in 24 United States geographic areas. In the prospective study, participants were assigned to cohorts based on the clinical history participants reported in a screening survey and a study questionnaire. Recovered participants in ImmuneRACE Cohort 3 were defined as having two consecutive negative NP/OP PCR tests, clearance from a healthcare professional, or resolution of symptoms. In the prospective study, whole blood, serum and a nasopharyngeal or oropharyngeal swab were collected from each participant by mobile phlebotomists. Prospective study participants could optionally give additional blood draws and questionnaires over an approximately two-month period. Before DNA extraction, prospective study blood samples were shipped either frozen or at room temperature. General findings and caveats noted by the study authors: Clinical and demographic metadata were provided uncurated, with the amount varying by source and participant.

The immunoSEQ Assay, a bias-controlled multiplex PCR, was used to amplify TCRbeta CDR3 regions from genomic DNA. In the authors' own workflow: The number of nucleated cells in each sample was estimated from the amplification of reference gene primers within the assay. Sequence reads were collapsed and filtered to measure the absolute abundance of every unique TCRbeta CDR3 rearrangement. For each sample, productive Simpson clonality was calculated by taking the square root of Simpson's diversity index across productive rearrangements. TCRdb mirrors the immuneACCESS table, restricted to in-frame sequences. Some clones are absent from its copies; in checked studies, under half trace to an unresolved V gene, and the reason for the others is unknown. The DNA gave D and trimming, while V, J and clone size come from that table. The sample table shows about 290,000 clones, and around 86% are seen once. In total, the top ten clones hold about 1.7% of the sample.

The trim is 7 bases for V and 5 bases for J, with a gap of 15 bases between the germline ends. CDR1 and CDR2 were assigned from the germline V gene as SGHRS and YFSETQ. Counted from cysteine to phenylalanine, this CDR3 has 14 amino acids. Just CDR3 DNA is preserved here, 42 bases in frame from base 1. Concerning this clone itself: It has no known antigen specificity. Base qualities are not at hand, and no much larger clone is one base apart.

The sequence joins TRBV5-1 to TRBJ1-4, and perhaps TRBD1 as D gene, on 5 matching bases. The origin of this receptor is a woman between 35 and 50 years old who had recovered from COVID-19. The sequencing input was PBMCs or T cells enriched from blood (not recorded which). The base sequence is TGCGCCAGCCACCGTGGGGGGGGAAATGAAAAACTGTTTTTT. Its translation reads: CASHRGGGNEKLFF.